Below are 23 T cell receptor beta chains sequenced from a single sample in a study of blood T cell repertoires in COVID-19 (TCRdb year 2020). Libraries came from the immunoSEQ multiplex PCR assay. TCRdb limited this immuneACCESS table to in-frame rearrangements with V and J called. A share of clones is missing; checked studies link under half to unresolved V genes, and the rest is unexplained. The table for this sample lists under 95,000 clones; approximately 86% of them were counted only once. The ten top clones hold about 17% of the sample. Sequences were obtained from peripheral blood. These TCRs come from a woman over 75 with acute or convalescent COVID-19.

The CDR3 spells CASSLSGTGGFEQYF. The CDR3 bases are TGTGCCAGCAGCCTATCCGGGACAGGGGGCTTCGAGCAGTACTTC. V is TRBV4-2 and J is TRBJ2-7; TRBD1 agrees at 12 bases. The CDR3 covers 15 residues. V gave up 4 bases and J gave up 6 bases; unmatched junction bases: 7. Germline V lookup: CDR1 LGHNA, CDR2 YNFKEQ.

This clone appeared a few times. One end of the junction fails to match germline, which may point to a read error. The V gene is TRBV13, the J gene TRBJ2-1, with a tentative D call TRBD2 (5 bases). The CDR3 is made up of 15 amino acids. Germline CDR1 and CDR2: PRHDT and FYEKMQ (reference sequence). CDR3: CASSLAGSGSKDLVF. CDR3 DNA sequence: TGTGCCAGCAGCTTAGCTGGGAGCGGATCAAAAGATTTAGTCTTC. The full variable domain, rest sourced from reference TRBV13 and TRBJ2-1, is AAGVIQSPRHLIKEKRETATLKCYPIPRHDTVYWYQQGPGQDPQFLISFYEKMQSDKGSIPDRFSAQQFSDYHSELNMSSLELGDSALYFCASSLAGSGSKDLVFGPGTRLTVL.

The table lists this clone with a count of one. The DNA of the CDR3 is TGTGCCAGCAGCTTACCAGGCAGGGCCTCTGGAAACACCATATATTTT. Protein sequence: CASSLPGRASGNTIYF. The rearrangement joins TRBV7-2 to TRBJ1-3, with a possible D match to TRBD1 (5 bases). Trimming left V 2 bases short and J 0 bases short, with 11 bases between. Per germline, CDR1 SGHTA and CDR2 FQGNSA. This CDR3 contains 16 residues.

The chain employs TRBV19 and TRBJ1-3; perhaps TRBD1 as D (5 bases). Germline V CDR1 and CDR2: LNHDA, SQIVND (reference sequence). The CDR3 runs 15 residues. V shed 3 bases and J shed 5 bases, with 14 bases lying between them. The CDR3 here is CASSIPQKGRNTIYF. The CDR3 DNA follows: TGTGCCAGTAGTATCCCACAGAAGGGGAGAAACACCATATATTTT.

The genes are TRBV15 and TRBJ2-1; 9 bases are shared with TRBD2. Germline values: CDR1 LNHNV, CDR2 YYDKDF (reference sequence). J gave up 6 bases and V 3 bases, and 3 bases lay outside the gene matches. The CDR3 sequence is 14 residues long. The CDR3 region has the DNA TGTGCCACCAGCAGGGGCGGGGGGGCCAATGAGCAGTTCTTC. It specifies CATSRGGGANEQFF. The entire variable domain, with the rest obtained from reference TRBV15 and TRBJ2-1, is as follows: DAMVIQNPRYQVTQFGKPVTLSCSQTLNHNVMYWYQQKSSQAPKLLFHYYDKDFNNEADTPDNFQSRRPNTSFCFLDIRSPGLGDTAMYLCATSRGGGANEQFFGPGTRLTVL.

About this clone: A read error may produce the germline difference seen at one junction end. The genes are TRBV19 and TRBJ1-1; D remains ambiguous. Germline V gene sequence: CDR1 LNHDA, CDR2 SQIVND (reference sequence). This CDR3 region has 11 residues. Written as DNA, the CDR3 is TGCGGGAGGTGGTGGAACACTGAAGCTTTCTTT. Its translation: CGRWWNTEAFF.

The chain links TRBV28 to TRBJ1-5, with 7 bases identical to TRBD1. The germline V gene encodes CDR1 MDHEN and CDR2 SYDVKM. The V gene end was trimmed by 1 base and the J gene end by 1 base; junction bases not matched to a gene: 4. The CDR3 runs 16 residues. The CDR3 loop reads CASSLLEGASNQPQHF. In DNA form, the CDR3 reads TGTGCCAGCAGTTTATTAGAGGGGGCGAGCAATCAGCCCCAGCATTTT.

The chain uses TRBV12-2 and TRBJ2-7; the table calls TRBD1, which could not be checked here. TRBV12-2 is reported as a pseudogene. This CDR3 contains 15 residues. The CDR3 DNA sequence: TGTGCAAGTCGCTTAATACAGGGGGTGTCCTACGAGCAGTACTTC. Its protein is CASRLIQGVSYEQYF.

V gene TRBV4-1 combines with J gene TRBJ2-3; D perhaps matches TRBD1 (5 bases). Trimming pared 3 bases from V and 0 bases from J, leaving 13 bases between. Germline V gene sequence: CDR1 MGHRA, CDR2 YSYEKL. The CDR3 totals 16 residues. The CDR3 loop is CASSHSQGKSTDTQYF. CDR3 nucleotides: TGCGCCAGCAGCCATTCCCAGGGTAAGAGCACAGATACGCAGTATTTT.

The rearrangement links TRBV11-2 to TRBJ2-7; TRBD2 might be the D (5 bases). Trimming removed 2 bases at V and 6 bases at J, with 14 bases between. CDR3 length: 14 amino acids. Germline values: CDR1 SGHAT, CDR2 FQNNGV. DNA for the CDR3: TGTGCCAGCAGCTTAAGGGTGAGGAGGTGCGAGCAGTACTTC. Encoded protein: CASSLRVRRCEQYF.

The rearrangement links TRBV3-1 (or the pseudogene TRBV3-2) to TRBJ1-2; TRBD1 aligns across 8 bases. This CDR3 has 16 amino acids. Germline V gene data show CDR1 as LGHDT and CDR2 as YNNKEL (reference sequence). V gave up 4 bases and J gave up 4 bases; unmatched junction bases: 11. This CDR3 reads CASSRKTGAVSYGYTF. In DNA form, the CDR3 reads TGTGCCAGCAGCCGAAAGACAGGGGCGGTCAGCTATGGCTACACCTTC.

The V and J genes are TRBV11-2 and TRBJ2-2; 7 bases line up with TRBD2. The V segment lost 6 bases and the J segment 6 bases; nucleotides outside the gene matches: 13. CDR1 and CDR2 from the germline V gene are SGHAT and FQNNGV. The CDR3 totals 16 residues. The CDR3 spells CASRVQGLVVPGELFF. The CDR3 DNA reads as TGTGCCAGCAGGGTGCAAGGACTAGTCGTTCCCGGGGAGCTGTTTTTT.

The chain joins TRBV27 to TRBJ1-1; D might be TRBD1 (6 bases). Trimming left V 3 bases short and J 1 base short, with 24 bases between. Germline loops: CDR1 MNHEY, CDR2 SMNVEV (reference sequence). The CDR3 consists of 19 residues. The CDR3 loop reads CASSFGRGKGSLGNTEAFF. The DNA for the CDR3 is TGTGCCAGCAGTTTCGGTAGGGGGAAGGGGTCTTTGGGGAACACTGAAGCTTTCTTT.

The V and J genes are TRBV11-3 and TRBJ2-1, with 13 bases lining up with TRBD2. Germline CDR1 SGHNT, CDR2 YENEEA. V shed 5 bases, J shed 5 bases, and the junction held 12 bases outside the gene matches. The CDR3 runs to 18 residues. The CDR3 sequence is CASSPPPLLAGGHNEQFF. The CDR3 nucleotides read TGTGCCAGCAGCCCTCCACCACTACTAGCGGGGGGGCACAATGAGCAGTTCTTC.

The chain joins TRBV7-2 to TRBJ2-7; 14 nucleotides align to TRBD2. Germline loops: CDR1 SGHTA, CDR2 FQGNSA. The CDR3 is made up of 18 amino acids. V shed 4 bases and J 0 bases; nucleotides not matched to a gene: 8. CDR3 loop: CASSSRTSGGPSSYEQYF. CDR3 sequence (DNA): TGTGCCAGCAGCTCCCGGACTAGCGGGGGGCCTAGCTCCTACGAGCAGTACTTC.

J is TRBJ1-5 and V is TRBV5-5, with D possibly matching TRBD1 (6 bases). Trimming pared 1 base from V and 4 bases from J, leaving 6 bases between. The CDR3 has 13 residues. CDR1 and CDR2 (germline): SGHKS, YYEKEE (reference sequence). In DNA, the CDR3 is TGTGCCAGCAGCTTGACAGGGAATCAGCCCCAGCATTTT. Protein: CASSLTGNQPQHF.

This clone is a singleton in its sample. The chain has TRBV9 and TRBJ1-2, with a weak D call TRBD1 (6 bases). The V and J ends lost 4 bases and 10 bases respectively, with 23 bases between them. Germline loops: CDR1 SGDLS, CDR2 YYNGEE. There are 15 residues in the CDR3. The CDR3 coding sequence is TGTGCCAGCAGCCCGAGTCAGGGGTCTCGTGGTGACTACACCTTC. It yields the protein CASSPSQGSRGDYTF.

The gene calls are TRBV19 and TRBJ1-3, with 7 bases aligning to TRBD1. The J segment lost 0 bases and the V segment lost 9 bases, leaving 5 bases of the junction unmatched. Germline CDR1 and CDR2: LNHDA and SQIVND (reference sequence). This CDR3 contains 14 residues. The CDR3 protein is CASGQENSGNTIYF. The CDR3 nucleotides are TGTGCCAGCGGACAGGAGAACTCTGGAAACACCATATATTTT.

The gene calls are TRBV5-1 and TRBJ2-5; D may be TRBD2 (6 bases). Trimming cost V 3 bases and J 1 base, with 22 bases left between them. The CDR3 length is 18 residues. Looked up from germline, CDR1 is SGHRS and CDR2 is YFSETQ. For the CDR3, the DNA is TGCGCCAGCAGCTCTCCGGGACTGTATACGACCTTCCAAGAGACCCAGTACTTC. It is translated as CASSSPGLYTTFQETQYF.

The rearrangement joins TRBV7-2 to TRBJ1-5, with D possibly matching TRBD1 (5 bases). Germline CDR1 and CDR2: SGHTA and FQGNSA. This CDR3 is 14 amino acids long. V lost 5 bases to trimming and J lost 6 bases, with 14 bases between them. In nucleotides, the CDR3 is TGTGCCAGCAGCGGGACTCCAGCGGGTCAGCCCCAGCATTTT. The encoded protein is CASSGTPAGQPQHF.

The chain joins TRBV7-2 to TRBJ1-4; 9 bases match TRBD1. J gave up 7 bases and V 5 bases, and 11 bases lay outside the gene matches. The germline V gene has CDR1 SGHTA and CDR2 FQGNSA. The CDR3 has 16 amino acids. CDR3 amino acids: CASSTGGTGKTEKLFF. The CDR3 DNA follows: TGTGCCAGCAGCACAGGGGGGACAGGGAAGACTGAAAAACTGTTTTTT.

V and J are TRBV11-2 and TRBJ2-5, with 7 nucleotides matching TRBD2. Unmatched junction bases numbered 0, after V lost 1 base and J lost 4 bases. Germline V gene lookup returns CDR1 SGHAT and CDR2 FQNNGV. The CDR3 contains 13 residues. CDR3 DNA sequence: TGTGCCAGCAGCTTAGCGGGGGGAGAGACCCAGTACTTC. It codes for CASSLAGGETQYF.

The V gene is TRBV9, the J gene TRBJ2-1, with TRBD2 matching 10 bases. This CDR3 region has 15 residues. Germline loops: CDR1 SGDLS, CDR2 YYNGEE. V dropped 2 bases and J dropped 7; count of bases not matched to a gene: 6. The CDR3 sequence: CASSVGAGGLNEQFF. The DNA for the CDR3 is TGTGCCAGCAGCGTCGGAGCGGGGGGGCTTAATGAGCAGTTCTTC.